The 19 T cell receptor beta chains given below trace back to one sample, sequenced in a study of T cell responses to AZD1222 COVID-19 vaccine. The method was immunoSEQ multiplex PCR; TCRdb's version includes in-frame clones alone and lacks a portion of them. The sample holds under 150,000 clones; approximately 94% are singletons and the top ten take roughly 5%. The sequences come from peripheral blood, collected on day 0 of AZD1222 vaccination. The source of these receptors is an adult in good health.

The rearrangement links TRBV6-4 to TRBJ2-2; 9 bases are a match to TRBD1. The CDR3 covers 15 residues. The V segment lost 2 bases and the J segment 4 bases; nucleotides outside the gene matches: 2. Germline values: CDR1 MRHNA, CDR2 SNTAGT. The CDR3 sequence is CASSDTGGSTGELFF. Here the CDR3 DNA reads TGTGCCAGCAGTGACACAGGGGGCTCCACCGGGGAGCTGTTTTTT.

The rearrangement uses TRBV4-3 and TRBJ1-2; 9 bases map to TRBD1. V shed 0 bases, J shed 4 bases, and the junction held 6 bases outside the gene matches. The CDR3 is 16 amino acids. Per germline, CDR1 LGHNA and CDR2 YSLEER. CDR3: CASSQDRGTGPYGYTF. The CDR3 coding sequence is TGCGCCAGCAGCCAAGACCGCGGGACAGGGCCCTATGGCTACACCTTC.

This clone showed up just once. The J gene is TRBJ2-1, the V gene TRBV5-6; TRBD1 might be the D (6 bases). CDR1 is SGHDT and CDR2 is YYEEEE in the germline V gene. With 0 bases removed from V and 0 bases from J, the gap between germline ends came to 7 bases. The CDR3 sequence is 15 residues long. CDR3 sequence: CASSLARGSYNEQFF. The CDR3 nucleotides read TGTGCCAGCAGCTTGGCCAGGGGCTCCTACAATGAGCAGTTCTTC. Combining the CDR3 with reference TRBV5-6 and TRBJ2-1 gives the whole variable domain DAGVTQSPTHLIKTRGQQVTLRCSPKSGHDTVSWYQQALGQGPQFIFQYYEEEERQRGNFPDRFSGHQFPNYSSELNVNALLLGDSALYLCASSLARGSYNEQFFGPGTRLTVL.

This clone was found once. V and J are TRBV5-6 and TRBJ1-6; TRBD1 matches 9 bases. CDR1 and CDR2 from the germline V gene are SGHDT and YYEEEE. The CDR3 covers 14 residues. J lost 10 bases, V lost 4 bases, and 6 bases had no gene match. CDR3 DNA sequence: TGTGCCAGCAGCCGGGACAGGGTAGTATCACCCCTCCACTTT. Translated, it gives CASSRDRVVSPLHF.

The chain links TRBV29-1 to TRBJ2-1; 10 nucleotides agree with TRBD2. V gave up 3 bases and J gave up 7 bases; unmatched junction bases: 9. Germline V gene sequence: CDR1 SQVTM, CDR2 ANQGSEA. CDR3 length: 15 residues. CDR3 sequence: CSVEELAGRMNEQFF. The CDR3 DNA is TGCAGCGTTGAGGAACTAGCGGGGAGGATGAATGAGCAGTTCTTC.

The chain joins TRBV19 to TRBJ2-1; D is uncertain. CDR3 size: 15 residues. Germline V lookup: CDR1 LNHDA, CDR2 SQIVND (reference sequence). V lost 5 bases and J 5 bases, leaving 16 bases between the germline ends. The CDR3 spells CASSVWVVAHNEQFF. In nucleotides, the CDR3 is TGTGCCAGTAGTGTATGGGTGGTGGCGCACAATGAGCAGTTCTTC.

CDR3 sequence: CASSLFPGELFF. CDR3 nucleotides: TGTGCCAGCAGCTTGTTCCCCGGGGAGCTGTTTTTT. This chain joins TRBV5-6 and TRBJ2-2, with D unclear. The CDR3 loop spans 12 amino acids. V gave up 1 base and J gave up 6 bases, with 4 bases separating them. Germline loops: CDR1 SGHDT, CDR2 YYEEEE. The entire variable domain, with the rest obtained from reference TRBV5-6 and TRBJ2-2, is as follows: DAGVTQSPTHLIKTRGQQVTLRCSPKSGHDTVSWYQQALGQGPQFIFQYYEEEERQRGNFPDRFSGHQFPNYSSELNVNALLLGDSALYLCASSLFPGELFFGEGSRLTVL.

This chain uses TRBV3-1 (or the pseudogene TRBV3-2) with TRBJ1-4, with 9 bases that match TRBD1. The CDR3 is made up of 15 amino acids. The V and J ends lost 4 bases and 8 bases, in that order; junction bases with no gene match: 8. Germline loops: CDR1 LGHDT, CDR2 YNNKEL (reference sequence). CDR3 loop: CASSPQGAYGEKLFF. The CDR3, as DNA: TGTGCCAGCAGCCCACAGGGGGCATATGGGGAAAAACTGTTTTTT.

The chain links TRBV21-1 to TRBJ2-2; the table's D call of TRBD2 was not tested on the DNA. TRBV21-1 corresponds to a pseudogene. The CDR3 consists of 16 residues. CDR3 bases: TGTGCCAGCAGCAAAGCTGAGCGGACGAGCACCGGGGAGCTGTTTTTT. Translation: CASSKAERTSTGELFF.

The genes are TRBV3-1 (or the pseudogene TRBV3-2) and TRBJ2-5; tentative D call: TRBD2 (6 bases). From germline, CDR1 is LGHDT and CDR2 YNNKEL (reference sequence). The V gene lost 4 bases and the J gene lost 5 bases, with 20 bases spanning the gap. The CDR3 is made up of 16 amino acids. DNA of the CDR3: TGTGCCAGCAGCCCCTTTAGCGGTGCCCCGGGGGAGACCCAGTACTTC. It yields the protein CASSPFSGAPGETQYF.

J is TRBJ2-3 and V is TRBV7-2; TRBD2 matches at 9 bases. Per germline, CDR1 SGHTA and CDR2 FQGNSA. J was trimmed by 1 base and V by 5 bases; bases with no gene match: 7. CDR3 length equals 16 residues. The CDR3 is CASSTQRGARTDTQYF. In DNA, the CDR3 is TGTGCCAGCAGCACACAGCGGGGGGCCCGCACAGATACGCAGTATTTT. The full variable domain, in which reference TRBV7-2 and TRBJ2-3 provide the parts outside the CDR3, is GAGVSQSPSNKVTEKGKDVELRCDPISGHTALYWYRQSLGQGLEFLIYFQGNSAPDKSGLPSDRFSAERTGGSVSTLTIQRTQQEDSAVYLCASSTQRGARTDTQYFGPGTRLTVL.

The CDR3 is CASSFGSEETQYF. CDR3 nucleotide sequence: TGTGCCAGCAGCTTCGGCAGTGAAGAGACCCAGTACTTC. V and J are TRBV7-9 and TRBJ2-5; no firm D call. The V and J ends lost 3 bases and 3 bases respectively, with 8 bases between them. From germline, CDR1 is SEHNR and CDR2 FQNEAQ (reference sequence). CDR3 size: 13 residues.

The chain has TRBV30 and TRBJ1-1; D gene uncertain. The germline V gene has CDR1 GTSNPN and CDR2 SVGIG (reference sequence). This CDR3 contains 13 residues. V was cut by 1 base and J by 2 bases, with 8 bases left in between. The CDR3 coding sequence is TGTGCCTGGAGTGGCAGGCTAAACACTGAAGCTTTCTTT. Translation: CAWSGRLNTEAFF.

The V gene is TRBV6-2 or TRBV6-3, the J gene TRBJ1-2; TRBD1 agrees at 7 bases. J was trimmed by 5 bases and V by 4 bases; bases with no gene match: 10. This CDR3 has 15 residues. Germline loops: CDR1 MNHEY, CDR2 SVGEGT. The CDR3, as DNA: TGTGCCAGCAGTTTGGCCGGACAGGAACTATATGGCTACACCTTC. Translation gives CASSLAGQELYGYTF.

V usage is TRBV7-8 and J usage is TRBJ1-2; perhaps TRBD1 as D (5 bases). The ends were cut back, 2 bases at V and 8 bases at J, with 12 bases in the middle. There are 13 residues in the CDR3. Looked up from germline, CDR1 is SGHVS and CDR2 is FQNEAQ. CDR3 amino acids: CASSLLEGLGYTF. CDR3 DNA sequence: TGTGCCAGCAGCTTATTGGAGGGGTTGGGCTACACCTTC.

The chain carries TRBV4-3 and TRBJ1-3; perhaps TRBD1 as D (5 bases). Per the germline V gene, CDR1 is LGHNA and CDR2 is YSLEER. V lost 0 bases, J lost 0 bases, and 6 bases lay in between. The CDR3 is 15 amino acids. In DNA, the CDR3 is TGCGCCAGCAGCCAAGATACAGGCTCTGGAAACACCATATATTTT. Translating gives CASSQDTGSGNTIYF.

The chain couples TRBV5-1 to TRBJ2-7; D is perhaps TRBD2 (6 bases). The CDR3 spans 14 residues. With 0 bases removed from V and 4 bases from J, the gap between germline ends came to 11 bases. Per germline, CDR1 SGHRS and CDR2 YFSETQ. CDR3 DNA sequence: TGCGCCAGCAGCTTGGAGGCCGGGGGTTACGAGCAGTACTTC. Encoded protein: CASSLEAGGYEQYF.

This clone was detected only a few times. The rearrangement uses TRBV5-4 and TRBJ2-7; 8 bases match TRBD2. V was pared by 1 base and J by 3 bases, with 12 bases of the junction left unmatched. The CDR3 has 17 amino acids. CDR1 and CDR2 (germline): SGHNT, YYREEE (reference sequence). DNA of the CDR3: TGTGCCAGCAGCTTGATCACCGCGAGCGGGGGATACTACGAGCAGTACTTC. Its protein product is CASSLITASGGYYEQYF.

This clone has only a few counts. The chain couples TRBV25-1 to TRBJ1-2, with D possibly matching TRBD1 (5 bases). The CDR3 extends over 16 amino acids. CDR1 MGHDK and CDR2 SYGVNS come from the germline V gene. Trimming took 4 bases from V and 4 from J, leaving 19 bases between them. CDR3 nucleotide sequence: TGTGCCAGCAGTGCTCCGGACTGGGAGGGGTTCTATGGCTACACCTTC. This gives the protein CASSAPDWEGFYGYTF.